A selection of T cell receptor beta chains follows, all from one sample in a study of beta chain features in type 1 diabetes. The data were produced by immunoSEQ multiplex PCR, yet TCRdb's version contains in-frame clones alone and is incomplete. The sample lists 300,000 to 350,000 clones, roughly 12% occurring once. Sequences were obtained from naive CD4+ T cells from blood. These receptors were collected from a woman in her late teens or twenties with type 1 diabetes. Each CDR3 is given with its conserved first and last residue. The D gene is left open where the match is weak. Size is stated for part of the rows, as once, few or many counts, or as a class when the clone is expanded.

j_call	d_call	clone_size	v_call	cdr3_aa	cdr3_nt
TRBJ2-3	-	few	TRBV7-2	CASSLYTDTQYF	TGTGCCAGCAGCCTGTACACAGATACGCAGTATTTT
TRBJ2-3	TRBD2	few	TRBV9	CASSALTTSGTDTQYF	TGTGCCAGCAGCGCCCTAACGACTAGCGGGACAGATACGCAGTATTTT
TRBJ2-7	TRBD1	-	TRBV5-4	CASSFGQGSSYEQYF	TGTGCCAGCAGCTTCGGACAGGGAAGCTCCTACGAGCAGTACTTC
TRBJ2-7	-	-	TRBV28	CASSTPAGAYYEQYF	TGTGCCAGCAGTACGCCGGCAGGGGCATACTACGAGCAGTACTTC
TRBJ2-5	-	few	TRBV7-9	CASSSAVQETQYF	TGTGCCAGCAGCTCCGCAGTACAAGAGACCCAGTACTTC
TRBJ2-3	-	-	TRBV5-1	CASSFDITTDTQYF	TGCGCCAGCAGCTTCGACATCACCACAGATACGCAGTATTTT
TRBJ2-1	TRBD1	few	TRBV2	CASTVDRDRGHNEQFF	TGTGCCAGCACCGTCGACCGGGACAGGGGCCACAATGAGCAGTTCTTC
TRBJ2-1	-	few	TRBV5-6	CASTWGGADEQFF	TGTGCCAGCACCTGGGGAGGAGCGGATGAGCAGTTCTTC
TRBJ2-3	TRBD1	-	TRBV9	CASSETGVSTDTQYF	TGTGCCAGCAGCGAAACAGGGGTTAGCACAGATACGCAGTATTTT
TRBJ2-1	TRBD2	-	TRBV7-9	CASTNRGGLAVPRGEQFF	TGTGCCAGCACCAACAGGGGGGGACTAGCGGTTCCTCGGGGTGAGCAGTTCTTC
TRBJ2-1	-	-	TRBV5-1	CASSLGPGTPYNEQFF	TGCGCCAGCAGCTTGGGCCCCGGGACTCCCTACAATGAGCAGTTCTTC
TRBJ2-1	-	few	TRBV21-1	CASISVRGQGADNEQFF	TGTGCCAGCATCTCAGTACGAGGCCAGGGGGCCGACAATGAGCAGTTCTTC
TRBJ2-1	-	-	TRBV13	CASSLRGSGGEQFF	TGTGCCAGCAGCCTCCGGGGCTCTGGAGGGGAGCAGTTCTTC
TRBJ1-1	-	few	TRBV18	CASSPEEAMNTEAFF	TGTGCCAGCTCACCCGAGGAGGCAATGAACACTGAAGCTTTCTTT
TRBJ2-5	-	few	TRBV30	CAWSMAGETQYF	TGTGCCTGGAGTATGGCGGGTGAGACCCAGTACTTC
TRBJ1-1	TRBD1	-	TRBV29-1	CSAPDRTEAFF	TGCAGCGCACCGGACAGGACTGAAGCTTTCTTT
TRBJ2-7	-	-	TRBV6-5	CASSYSRGEQYF	TGTGCCAGCAGTTACTCCCGGGGCGAGCAGTACTTC
TRBJ2-3	TRBD1	few	TRBV28	CATHRGTDTQYF	TGTGCCACTCACAGGGGGACAGATACGCAGTATTTT
TRBJ2-1	-	few	TRBV19	CASSIRGGGPRGITDEQFF	TGTGCCAGTAGTATACGGGGTGGGGGACCGAGGGGGATAACGGATGAGCAGTTCTTC
TRBJ2-3	TRBD2	few	TRBV5-1	CASSPNGLADTQYF	TGCGCCAGCAGCCCGAACGGACTAGCGGATACGCAGTATTTT
TRBJ2-1	TRBD2	-	TRBV30	CAWIRASGRNKFF	TGTGCCTGGATCCGGGCTAGCGGGAGAAATAAGTTCTTC
TRBJ1-1	-	-	TRBV4-1	CASSQEGGTEAFF	TGCGCCAGCAGCCAGGAAGGGGGCACTGAAGCTTTCTTT
TRBJ2-2	-	-	TRBV5-1	CASSSQGNTGELFF	TGCGCCAGCAGTTCACAGGGAAACACCGGGGAGCTGTTTTTT
TRBJ1-5	-	few	TRBV4-1	CASSQDGGHQPQHF	TGCGCCAGCAGCCAAGATGGGGGCCATCAGCCCCAGCATTTT
TRBJ2-7	TRBD1	few	TRBV7-9	CASSSGQGGTSYEQYF	TGTGCCAGCAGCTCTGGACAGGGGGGGACCTCCTACGAGCAGTACTTC
TRBJ1-5	-	few	TRBV7-8	CASSALGNQPQHF	TGTGCCAGCAGCGCCCTCGGGAATCAGCCCCAGCATTTT
TRBJ1-1	-	-	TRBV7-9	CASSFSTGRNTEAFF	TGTGCCAGCAGCTTTTCTACAGGGAGGAACACTGAAGCTTTCTTT
TRBJ1-2	TRBD1	-	TRBV5-1	CASSANRGPSNGYTF	TGCGCCAGCAGCGCAAACAGGGGGCCGTCTAATGGCTACACCTTC
TRBJ2-1	-	-	TRBV7-9	CASTTAGNSYNEQFF	TGTGCCAGCACCACTGCGGGTAATTCCTACAATGAGCAGTTCTTC
TRBJ2-7	TRBD1	-	TRBV5-1	CASRAGTGGTYEQYF	TGCGCCAGCAGAGCCGGGACAGGGGGAACCTACGAGCAGTACTTC
TRBJ2-7	TRBD1	few	TRBV30	CAWSPGQGSEQYF	TGTGCCTGGAGCCCCGGACAGGGGAGCGAGCAGTACTTC
TRBJ2-2	-	few	TRBV7-2	CASSSQASGELFF	TGTGCCAGCAGCTCCCAAGCATCCGGGGAGCTGTTTTTT
TRBJ2-1	TRBD2	few	TRBV30	CAWSVGLAGDNEQFF	TGTGCCTGGAGTGTAGGGCTAGCGGGCGATAATGAGCAGTTCTTC
TRBJ2-5	-	-	TRBV19	CASNSGEETQYF	TGTGCCAGCAATTCAGGGGAAGAGACCCAGTACTTC
TRBJ1-2	TRBD1	-	TRBV7-9	CASSLAGQGMSYGYTF	TGTGCCAGCAGCTTAGCGGGACAGGGGATGAGCTATGGCTACACCTTC
TRBJ2-1	-	-	TRBV13	CASSLERLPYNEQFF	TGTGCCAGCAGCTTAGAGAGACTACCCTACAATGAGCAGTTCTTC
TRBJ2-3	-	few	TRBV11-3	CASSLGRTDTQYF	TGTGCCAGCAGCTTAGGGCGGACAGATACGCAGTATTTT
TRBJ2-3	-	few	TRBV18	CASSPPGGDTQYF	TGTGCCAGCTCACCACCGGGGGGAGATACGCAGTATTTT
TRBJ2-3	TRBD2	few	TRBV5-4	CASSGGTSGSTDTQYF	TGTGCCAGCAGCGGCGGGACTAGCGGTAGCACAGATACGCAGTATTTT
TRBJ2-3	TRBD2	few	TRBV5-6	CASSSVAGSTDTQYF	TGTGCCAGCAGCTCCGTAGCGGGGAGCACAGATACGCAGTATTTT
TRBJ2-7	TRBD2	-	TRBV27	CASRSLAGGSYEQYF	TGTGCCAGCAGATCACTAGCGGGAGGTTCCTACGAGCAGTACTTC
TRBJ2-3	TRBD2	few	TRBV12-5	CASGFSTSGTLSTDTQYF	TGTGCTAGTGGTTTTAGCACTAGCGGAACCTTAAGCACAGATACGCAGTATTTT
TRBJ2-3	-	few	TRBV30	CAWSSPVDTQYF	TGTGCCTGGAGCTCACCGGTGGATACGCAGTATTTT
TRBJ2-3	-	few	TRBV30	CAWTSSGSLPDTQYF	TGTGCCTGGACCTCTTCAGGGTCCCTCCCAGATACGCAGTATTTT
TRBJ1-3	-	-	TRBV19	CASSIQALYSGNTIYF	TGTGCCAGTAGTATCCAGGCCTTATACTCTGGAAACACCATATATTTT
TRBJ1-2	-	-	TRBV2	CASSERSYGYTF	TGTGCCAGCAGTGAACGTAGCTATGGCTACACCTTC
TRBJ2-1	TRBD2	few	TRBV7-2	CASSFPRAGRTRYEQFF	TGTGCCAGCAGCTTCCCTCGAGCGGGGCGGACTCGTTATGAGCAGTTCTTC